These T cell receptor beta chains were read from a single sample in a study of T cells in Graves' hyperthyroidism and ophthalmopathy. A single record per CDR3 protein comes from TCRdb applying MiXCR to the multiplex PCR reads. The table has 490,000 or so distinct CDR3 sequences, 40% to 50% seen once. Sequenced: peripheral blood or thyroid tissue (not recorded which). These receptors were collected from an adult woman with Graves' disease, either hyperthyroidism or ophthalmopathy (not recorded which). CDR3s include the opening cysteine and the closing phenylalanine or tryptophan. Each record gives: CDR3 length, clone size, V gene, J gene, D gene, CDR3 protein, CDR3 DNA. A D gene is named only where the DNA matches it firmly. The size entry is marked missing in some rows and otherwise reads once, few, many or a size class.

16	NA	TRBV5-1	TRBJ2-5	TRBD2	CASSLVLGRDQETQYF	TGCGCCAGCAGCTTGGTACTCGGGAGGGACCAAGAGACCCAGTACTTC
15	NA	TRBV7-2	TRBJ2-3	NA	CASSQRHQPTDTQYF	TGTGCCAGCAGCCAGAGACACCAGCCCACAGATACGCAGTATTTT
13	NA	TRBV20-1	TRBJ1-1	NA	CSARVLSGSEAFF	TGCAGTGCTAGAGTCCTTTCGGGTTCCGAAGCTTTCTTT
15	NA	TRBV20-1	TRBJ1-4	TRBD1	CSAEETGSRKEKLFF	TGCAGTGCTGAAGAGACAGGGTCGAGGAAAGAAAAACTGTTTTTT
13	NA	TRBV20-1	TRBJ1-2	NA	CSARDAGGTTNTF	TGCAGTGCTAGAGATGCGGGAGGGACGACGAACACCTTC
13	NA	TRBV29-1	TRBJ1-2	NA	CSVYGTPGYGYTF	TGCAGCGTCTACGGGACCCCGGGCTATGGCTACACCTTC
15	many	TRBV7-9	TRBJ2-7	NA	CASSSLNIPLYEQYF	TGTGCCAGCAGCTCCCTTAATATCCCCCTCTACGAGCAGTACTTC
14	many	TRBV7-2	TRBJ1-2	NA	CASSLGAWQQGYTF	TGTGCCAGCAGCTTAGGGGCCTGGCAGCAGGGCTACACCTTC
14	NA	TRBV12-3/TRBV12-4	TRBJ2-3	NA	CASSVGGRTDTQYF	TGTGCCAGCAGTGTTGGAGGGCGCACAGATACGCAGTATTTT
13	many	TRBV7-6	TRBJ2-5	NA	CASSPGTAGTQYF	TGTGCCAGCAGCCCCGGGACAGCGGGGACCCAGTACTTC
16	NA	TRBV5-4	TRBJ2-5	TRBD2	CASSLVLAGGWETQYF	TGTGCCAGCAGCTTGGTACTAGCGGGAGGGTGGGAGACCCAGTACTTC
12	NA	TRBV19	TRBJ1-1	NA	CASTLGSTEAFF	TGTGCCAGTACCTTGGGGAGCACTGAAGCTTTCTTT
15	many	TRBV7-2	TRBJ1-2	TRBD1	CASSSWDRGNYGYTF	TGTGCCAGCAGCTCCTGGGACAGGGGCAACTATGGCTACACCTTC
13	many	TRBV7-2	TRBJ1-6	NA	CASSSNRNSPLHF	TGTGCCAGCAGCTCCAATAGGAATTCACCCCTCCACTTT
17	NA	TRBV2	TRBJ2-6	NA	CASSESGGASGANVLTF	TGTGCCAGCAGTGAGTCGGGGGGCGCTTCTGGGGCCAACGTCCTGACTTTC
13	NA	TRBV2	TRBJ2-7	NA	CASSDTPAYEQYF	TGTGCCAGCTCGGACACACCGGCCTACGAGCAGTACTTC
12	NA	TRBV6-5	TRBJ1-1	NA	CASSPPGTKAFF	TGTGCCAGCAGTCCCCCGGGGACCAAGGCTTTCTTT
16	NA	TRBV7-9	TRBJ2-7	NA	CASSYRDTLRNYEQYF	TGTGCCAGCAGCTACCGGGACACCCTGAGGAACTACGAGCAGTACTTC
14	NA	TRBV11-2	TRBJ1-2	TRBD1	CASSWDRDTYGYTF	TGTGCCAGCAGCTGGGACAGGGACACCTATGGCTACACCTTC